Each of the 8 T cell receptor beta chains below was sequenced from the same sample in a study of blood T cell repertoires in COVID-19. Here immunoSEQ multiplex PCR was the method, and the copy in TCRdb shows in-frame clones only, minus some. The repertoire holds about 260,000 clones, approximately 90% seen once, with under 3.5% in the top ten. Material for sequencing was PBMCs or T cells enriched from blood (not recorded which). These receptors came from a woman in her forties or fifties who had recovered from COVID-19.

The CDR3 loop is CASSKREVLYNEQFF. The CDR3 nucleotides are TGTGCCAGCAGCAAGCGGGAGGTCCTCTACAATGAGCAGTTCTTC. The chain recombines TRBV7-2 with TRBJ2-1, with TRBD2 identical over 9 bases. CDR1 is SGHTA and CDR2 is FQGNSA in the germline V gene. Trimming at V came to 5 bases and at J to 3 bases, leaving 5 bases not matched to a gene. The CDR3 length is 15 residues.

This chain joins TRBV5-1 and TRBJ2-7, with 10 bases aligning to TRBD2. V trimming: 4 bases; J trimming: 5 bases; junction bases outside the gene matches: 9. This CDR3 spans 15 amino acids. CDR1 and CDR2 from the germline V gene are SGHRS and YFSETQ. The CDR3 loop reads CASSPAAGGPHEQYF. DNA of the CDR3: TGCGCCAGCAGCCCCGCAGCGGGAGGGCCCCACGAGCAGTACTTC.

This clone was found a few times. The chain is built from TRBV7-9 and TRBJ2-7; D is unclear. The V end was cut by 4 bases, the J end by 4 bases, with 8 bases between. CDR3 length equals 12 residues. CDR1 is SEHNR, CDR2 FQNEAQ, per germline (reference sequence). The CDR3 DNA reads TGTGCCAGCAGCTCTAACCTATACGAGCAGTACTTC. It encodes CASSSNLYEQYF.

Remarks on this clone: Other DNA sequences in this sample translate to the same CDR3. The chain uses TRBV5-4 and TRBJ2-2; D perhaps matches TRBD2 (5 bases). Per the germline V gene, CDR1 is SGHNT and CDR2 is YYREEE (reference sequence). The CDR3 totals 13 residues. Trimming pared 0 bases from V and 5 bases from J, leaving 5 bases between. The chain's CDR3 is CASSLGGTGELFF. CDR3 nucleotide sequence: TGTGCCAGCAGCTTGGGCGGGACCGGGGAGCTGTTTTTT.

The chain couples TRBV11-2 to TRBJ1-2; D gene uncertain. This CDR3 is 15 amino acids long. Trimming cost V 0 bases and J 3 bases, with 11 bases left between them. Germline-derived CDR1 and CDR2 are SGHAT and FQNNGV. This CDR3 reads CASSLEVGLHYGYTF. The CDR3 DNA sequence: TGTGCCAGCAGCTTAGAAGTTGGGCTCCACTATGGCTACACCTTC.

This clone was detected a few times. CDR3: CASRRQGARTEAFF. Written as DNA, the CDR3 is TGTGCCAGCAGACGCCAGGGGGCTCGGACTGAAGCTTTCTTT. The V gene is TRBV28, the J gene TRBJ1-1; TRBD1 matches 8 bases. Germline CDR1 reads MDHEN; CDR2 reads SYDVKM. Trimming removed 6 bases from V and 5 bases from J; junction bases left unmatched: 8. The CDR3 runs 14 residues.

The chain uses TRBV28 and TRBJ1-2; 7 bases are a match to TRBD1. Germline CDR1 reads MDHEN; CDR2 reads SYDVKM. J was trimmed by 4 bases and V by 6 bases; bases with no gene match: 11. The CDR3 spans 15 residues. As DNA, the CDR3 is TGTGCCAGCAGCCCGGACAGGCCAACAGTCTATGGCTACACCTTC. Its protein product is CASSPDRPTVYGYTF.

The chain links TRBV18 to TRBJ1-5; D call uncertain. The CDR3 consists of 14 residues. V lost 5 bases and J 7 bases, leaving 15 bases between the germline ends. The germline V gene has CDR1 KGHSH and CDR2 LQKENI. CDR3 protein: CASSSVAVEQPQHF. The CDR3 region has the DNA TGTGCCAGCTCATCGGTCGCTGTCGAACAGCCCCAGCATTTT.